These T cell receptor beta chains were read from a single sample in a study of neurological immune-mediated disorders. MiXCR, run by TCRdb on the 5' RACE reads, gives a single entry per CDR3 protein. This table has about 60,000 distinct CDR3 sequences, more than 3% appearing once. What was sequenced was PBMCs. The receptors derive from a man in his thirties or forties with multiple sclerosis. Each CDR3 is given with its conserved first and last residue. A D gene is named only where the DNA matches it firmly. A clone size is listed for some rows: how often the clone was seen (once, few, many), or a class if it is expanded.

J gene	V gene	clone size	D gene	CDR3 DNA	CDR3 protein
TRBJ1-1	TRBV29-1	.	.	TGCAGCGTTGTAATGAGATACACTGAAGCTTTCTTT	CSVVMRYTEAFF
TRBJ1-5	TRBV28	many	TRBD1	TGTGCCAGCTGGGACAGGGACAATCAGCCCCAGAATTTT	CASWDRDNQPQNF
TRBJ2-2	TRBV29-1	many	.	TGCAGCGTTGAAGGACGGACCACCGGGGAGCTGTTTTTT	CSVEGRTTGELFF
TRBJ2-3	TRBV5-1	many	TRBD2	TGCGCCAGCACAGTAGCGGGGGGGTACGCAGATACGCAGTATTTT	CASTVAGGYADTQYF
TRBJ1-1	TRBV27	many	.	TGTGCCAGCAGTTTCCGAGGGGATGCTTTCTTT	CASSFRGDAFF
TRBJ1-2	TRBV5-1	many	TRBD1	TGCGCCAGCAGCTTGTCAGGGGGCTTGGGCTATGGCTACACCTTC	CASSLSGGLGYGYTF
TRBJ1-2	TRBV7-2	once	.	TGTGCCAGCAGCTCCCAGGGGTACTATGGCTACACCTTC	CASSSQGYYGYTF
TRBJ1-1	TRBV29-1	many	.	TGCAGCGTTGGACACTCCACTGAAGCTTTCTTT	CSVGHSTEAFF
TRBJ2-1	TRBV12-3/TRBV12-4	many	.	TGTGCCAGCACCCCGGGGAGCTCCTACAATGAGCAGTTCTTC	CASTPGSSYNEQFF
TRBJ2-3	TRBV6-6	many	.	TGTGCCAGCAAGAGAGTGACCTTGGCCACGCAGTATTTT	CASKRVTLATQYF
TRBJ2-3	TRBV3-1	many	TRBD1	TGTGCCAGCAGCCGACTTCGGACAGGCTCCACAGATACGCAGTATTTT	CASSRLRTGSTDTQYF
TRBJ1-6	TRBV5-1	many	TRBD1	TGCGCCAGTCGGACAGGGGGTTCACCCCTCCACTTT	CASRTGGSPLHF
TRBJ1-1	TRBV7-8	many	.	TGTGCCAGCAGCTTAGACGGGGAAGCTTTCTTT	CASSLDGEAFF
TRBJ2-5	TRBV5-5	many	TRBD2	TGTGCCAGCAGCTTGTTAGCGGGAGTAACCGAGACCCAGTACTTC	CASSLLAGVTETQYF
TRBJ2-7	TRBV10-3	many	.	TGTGCCATCAGTGCAGCCTTTAGAAACGAGCAGTACTTC	CAISAAFRNEQYF
TRBJ2-3	TRBV20-1	medium-sized	.	TGCAGTGCTAGACAGGTCGTAGGCACAGATACGCAGTATTTT	CSARQVVGTDTQYF
TRBJ2-1	TRBV27	.	TRBD1	TGTGCCAGCACCCGAATCCCCAGGGGGCTTTACAATGAGCAGTTCTTC	CASTRIPRGLYNEQFF
TRBJ2-7	TRBV5-1	many	TRBD1	TGCGCCAGCAGCGCTAGACAGGGGGCCTACGAGCAGTACTTC	CASSARQGAYEQYF
TRBJ2-7	TRBV6-2/TRBV6-3	.	.	TGTGCCAGCAGTTGGGAATTCCCCTACGAGCAGTACTTC	CASSWEFPYEQYF
TRBJ1-2	TRBV29-1	many	.	TGCAGCGTTGAACAGGGGTGGGATGGCTACACCTTC	CSVEQGWDGYTF
TRBJ2-2	TRBV27	many	.	TGTGCCAGCAGTTTTCTCGCCCTCGGGGAGCTGTTTTTT	CASSFLALGELFF
TRBJ2-5	TRBV18	.	.	TGTGCCAGCTCACTAACAGGGCGCGGGGAGACCCAGTACTTC	CASSLTGRGETQYF
TRBJ2-5	TRBV20-1	.	TRBD2	TGCAGTGCCACCCGGACTAGCGGGACGCAGGGGACCCAGTACTTC	CSATRTSGTQGTQYF
TRBJ2-7	TRBV11-2	many	.	TGTGCCAGCAGCCCTCTGGCGGGCACCTACGAGCAGTACTTC	CASSPLAGTYEQYF
TRBJ1-5	TRBV15	many	.	TGTGCCACCAGCGCCCGTGGGGGGCCCCAGAATTTT	CATSARGGPQNF
TRBJ2-6	TRBV5-1	many	.	TGCGCCAGCAGTTACGGGCTAGGACGGTACTCTGGGGCCAACGTCCTGACTTTC	CASSYGLGRYSGANVLTF
TRBJ2-5	TRBV20-1	many	.	TGCAGTGCTAGATACCAGGGGCCGGAGACCCAGTACTTC	CSARYQGPETQYF
TRBJ2-1	TRBV28	many	TRBD2	TGTGCCAGCAGCCGTAGCGGGAGTTCCTACAATGAGCAGTTCTTC	CASSRSGSSYNEQFF
TRBJ2-2	TRBV9	many	.	TGTGCCAGCAGCCCCATGATGGAGAACACCGGGGAGCTGTTTTTT	CASSPMMENTGELFF
TRBJ1-2	TRBV20-1	many	.	TGCAGTGCTATAAGGGTATTTGGCTACACCTTC	CSAIRVFGYTF
TRBJ2-1	TRBV14	many	.	TGTGCCAGCAGCCTAGAGGATAGGGATGAGCAGTTCTTC	CASSLEDRDEQFF
TRBJ1-2	TRBV5-5	many	TRBD1	TGTGCCAGCAGCGACAGGGTGGGGAATGGCTACACCTTC	CASSDRVGNGYTF
TRBJ1-4	TRBV3-1	many	TRBD1	TGTGCCAGCAGCATGACGGGACAGGGTGAAAAACTGTTTTTT	CASSMTGQGEKLFF
TRBJ2-1	TRBV5-1	many	.	TGCGCCAGCAGCTTCGGGGGCGCGAGGAATGAGCAGTTCTTC	CASSFGGARNEQFF
TRBJ1-1	TRBV25-1	many	TRBD1	TGTGCCAGCAGTTGGACAGGGGCGAACACTGAAGCTTTCTTT	CASSWTGANTEAFF
TRBJ1-3	TRBV12-3/TRBV12-4	many	.	TGTGCCAGCAGCAAGGGGGGCTCTGGAAACACCATATATTTT	CASSKGGSGNTIYF
TRBJ1-6	TRBV7-2	many	.	TGTGCCAGCAGCTTCTATAATTCACCCCTCAACTTT	CASSFYNSPLNF
TRBJ2-7	TRBV5-1	many	.	TGCGCCAGCAGCAAAGGGGACTCCTCCTACGAGCAGTACTTC	CASSKGDSSYEQYF
TRBJ2-3	TRBV6-5	many	TRBD1	TGTGCCAGCAGGGACCGACAGGGGCCCACAGATACGCAGTATTTT	CASRDRQGPTDTQYF
TRBJ2-7	TRBV5-6	many	.	TGTGCCAGCAGCTTGAACAGGGCCTACGAGCAGTACTTC	CASSLNRAYEQYF
TRBJ2-1	TRBV18	few	TRBD1	TGTGCCAGCTCGACAGGGCGAAAATCCTACAATGAGCAGTTCTTC	CASSTGRKSYNEQFF
TRBJ1-2	TRBV29-1	many	.	TGCAGCGTTGGGAGGCCCCAGGACTATGGCTACACCTTC	CSVGRPQDYGYTF
TRBJ1-5	TRBV12-5	many	.	TGTGCTAGTGGACTAGAAGGGGGAGGCAATCAGCCCCAGCATTTT	CASGLEGGGNQPQHF
TRBJ1-1	TRBV25-1	many	.	TGTGCCAGCAGTTACAGCACTGAAGCTTTCTTT	CASSYSTEAFF
TRBJ2-7	TRBV28	many	.	TGTGCCAGCAGTTTAAAAGGTTACGAGCAGTACTTC	CASSLKGYEQYF
TRBJ2-7	TRBV20-1	many	.	TGCAGTGCTATGTCAGAGAGCTCCTACGAGCAGTACTTC	CSAMSESSYEQYF
TRBJ1-2	TRBV3-1	many	TRBD1	TGTGCCGCCGCCAATGCAGGGGGAAGCTATGGCTACACCTTC	CAAANAGGSYGYTF
TRBJ2-3	TRBV5-1	many	.	TGCGCCAGCAGCTTGGGAGCGACTAGCACAGATACGCAGTATTTT	CASSLGATSTDTQYF
TRBJ1-6	TRBV27	many	.	TGTGCCAGCAGTTTCGGGGAAGGTAATTCACCCCTCCACTTT	CASSFGEGNSPLHF
TRBJ2-3	TRBV18	few	TRBD1	TGTGCCAGCTCAAGAATGACAGGGGGTCCTATAACAGATACGCAGTATTTT	CASSRMTGGPITDTQYF
TRBJ2-1	TRBV20-1	many	TRBD2	TGCAGTGGCTTCTCGAGCGGGGGGGTATACAATGAGCAGTTCTTC	CSGFSSGGVYNEQFF
TRBJ1-5	TRBV12-3/TRBV12-4	.	.	TGTGCCAGCAGTCTCCCACATCAGCCCCAGAATTTT	CASSLPHQPQNF
TRBJ2-7	TRBV2	many	TRBD2	TGTGCCAGCAGTGAACTGGCGGGAGGGGCCTACGAGCAGTACTTC	CASSELAGGAYEQYF
TRBJ2-3	TRBV7-3	many	.	TGTGCCAGCAGCGTCTCTAGCACAGATACGCAGTATTTT	CASSVSSTDTQYF
TRBJ2-7	TRBV5-1	few	TRBD1	TGCGCCAGCAGCTCCGGGACAGGGGGCGGCTCCTACGAGCAGTACTTC	CASSSGTGGGSYEQYF